This T cell receptor beta chain was observed in a study of cytomegalovirus exposure and HLA in healthy donors. Vbeta (60) and Jbeta (13) primers were used in the PCR. The repertoire was sequenced with immunoSEQ multiplex PCR; TCRdb's copy has only in-frame clones and lacks some. Of over 100,000 clones listed, 74% are singletons. V lost 0 bases, J lost 5 bases, and 7 bases stayed unmatched. Germline assignment: CDR1 SGHRS and CDR2 YFSETQ. This CDR3 has 16 amino acids. What was sequenced was PBMCs. The source is a man in his thirties or forties in good health and CMV-seropositive. The chain employs TRBV5-1 and TRBJ2-5; 10 positions agree with TRBD1. CDR3 amino acids: CASSLGGQGDGETQYF. Written as DNA, the CDR3 is TGCGCCAGCAGCTTGGGAGGACAGGGGGATGGTGAGACCCAGTACTTC.